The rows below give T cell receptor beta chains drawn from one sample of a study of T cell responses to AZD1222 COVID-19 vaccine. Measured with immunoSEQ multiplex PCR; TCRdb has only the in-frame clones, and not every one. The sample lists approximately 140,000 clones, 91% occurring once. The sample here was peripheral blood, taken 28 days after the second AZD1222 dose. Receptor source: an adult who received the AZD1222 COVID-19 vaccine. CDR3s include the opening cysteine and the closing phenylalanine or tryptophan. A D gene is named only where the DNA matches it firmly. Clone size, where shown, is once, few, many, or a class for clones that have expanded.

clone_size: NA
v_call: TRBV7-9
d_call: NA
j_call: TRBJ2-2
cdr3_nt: TGTGCCAGCAGCTTATTTGAAACTAACACCGGGGAGCTGTTTTTT
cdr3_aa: CASSLFETNTGELFF

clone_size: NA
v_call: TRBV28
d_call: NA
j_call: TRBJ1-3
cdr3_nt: TGTGCCAGCAGTTTCGAGGAAGCTGGAAACACCATATATTTT
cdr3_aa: CASSFEEAGNTIYF

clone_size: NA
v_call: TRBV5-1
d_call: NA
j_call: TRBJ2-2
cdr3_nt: TGCGCCAGCAGCTTGGGCGGGTCGAACACCGGGGAGCTGTTTTTT
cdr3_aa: CASSLGGSNTGELFF

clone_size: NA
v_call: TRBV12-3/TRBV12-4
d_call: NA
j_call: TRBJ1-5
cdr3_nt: TGTGCCAGCAGTTTTAGGGGACAGCCCCAGCATTTT
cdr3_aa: CASSFRGQPQHF

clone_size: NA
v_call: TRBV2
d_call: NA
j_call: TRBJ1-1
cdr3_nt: TGTGCCAGCAGTGCAGGGGCGTTGACTGAAGCTTTCTTT
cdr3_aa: CASSAGALTEAFF

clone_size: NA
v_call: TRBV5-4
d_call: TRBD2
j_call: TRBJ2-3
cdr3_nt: TGTGCCAGCAGCCCCACTAGCGGGGGCACAGATACGCAGTATTTT
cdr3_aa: CASSPTSGGTDTQYF

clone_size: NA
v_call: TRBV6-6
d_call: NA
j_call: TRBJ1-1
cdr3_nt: TGTGCCAGCAGTCTCCACCGGGACGCGGGAGGGGGGACTGAAGCTTTCTTT
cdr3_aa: CASSLHRDAGGGTEAFF

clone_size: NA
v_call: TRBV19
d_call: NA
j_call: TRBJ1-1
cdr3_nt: TGTGCCAGTAGTATTAGGCGAAGCACTGAAGCTTTCTTT
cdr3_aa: CASSIRRSTEAFF

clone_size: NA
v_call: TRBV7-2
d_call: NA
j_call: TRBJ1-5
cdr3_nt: TGTGCCAGCAGCTTCACAGGGAATCAGCCCCAGCATTTT
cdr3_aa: CASSFTGNQPQHF

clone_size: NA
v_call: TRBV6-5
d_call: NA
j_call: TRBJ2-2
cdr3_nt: TGTGCCAGCAGTTATCGGGACGTAGGGAACCCCGGGGAGCTGTTTTTT
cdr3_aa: CASSYRDVGNPGELFF

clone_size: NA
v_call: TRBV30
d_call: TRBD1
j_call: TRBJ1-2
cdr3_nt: TGTGCCTGGGGCCGGGACAGGCCCTATGGCTACACCTTC
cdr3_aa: CAWGRDRPYGYTF

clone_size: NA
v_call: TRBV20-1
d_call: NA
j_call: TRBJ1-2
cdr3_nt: TGCAGTGCTAGTAGGGACGGCGGCTACACCTTC
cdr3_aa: CSASRDGGYTF

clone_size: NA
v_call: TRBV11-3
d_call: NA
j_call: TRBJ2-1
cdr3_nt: TGTGCCAGCAGCTTAGCGGGTGTAAATGAGCAGTTCTTC
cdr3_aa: CASSLAGVNEQFF

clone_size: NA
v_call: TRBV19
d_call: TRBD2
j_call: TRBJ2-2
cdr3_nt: TGTGCCAGTAGTATAGAGGGACTAGCGGGACGGGTCGGGGAGCTGTTTTTT
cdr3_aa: CASSIEGLAGRVGELFF

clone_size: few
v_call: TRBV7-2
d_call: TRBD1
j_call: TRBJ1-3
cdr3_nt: TGTGCCAGCAGCTTTGCCGGGACAGGGTTCTCTGGAAACACCATATATTTT
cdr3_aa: CASSFAGTGFSGNTIYF